This TCR beta chain was recovered during a study of memory CD4+ T cells and cytomegalovirus serostatus. Study-wide points: CMV serostatus prediction reached median AUC approximately 0.96, or 0.89 with US-trained model.

Assay: immunoSEQ multiplex PCR; the TCRdb copy retains only in-frame clones and omits some. The sample lists nearly 50,000 clones, around four fifths occurring once. In this sample, this clone turned up once. Its antigen is not identified. Single viable CD3+CD4+CD8-CD45RO+ cells were sorted as the memory CD4+ T cells. Germline loops: CDR1 ENHRY, CDR2 SYGVKD. With 2 bases removed from V and 6 bases from J, the gap between germline ends came to 10 bases. The CDR3 covers 13 residues. The chain uses TRBV10-3 and TRBJ1-2; D perhaps matches TRBD1 (6 bases). This sequence originates from an adult in good health and CMV-seronegative. The specimen was memory CD4+ T cells from blood. CDR3 region: CAISEVQGHGYTF. The CDR3 DNA sequence: TGTGCCATCAGTGAGGTACAGGGCCATGGCTACACCTTC.